A single TCR beta chain is shown here with its context. Its antigen is not identified. The assay was immunoSEQ multiplex PCR, and TCRdb's table has in-frame clones only and misses some. This sample has fewer than 75,000 clones, with 77% found just once. The sample belongs to a study of vaccination effects on CD4 cells after COVID-19. Overall study: Some 2.2 million PBMC per well were cultured with approximately 10 IU/ml IL-2 and roughly 11 ug/ml peptides.

With 10 to 11 days of culture completed, CD4+ T cells were isolated. The authors replaced half the medium with IL-2 medium on days 3 and 7. Findings and limits, study-wide: In the late period after vaccination, infection- and vaccine-induced clones contracted markedly.

Germline values: CDR1 MNHEY, CDR2 SVGEGT. J lost 4 bases, V lost 0 bases, and 11 bases had no gene match. The CDR3 sequence is 18 residues long. Sequences were derived from CD4+ T cells from PBMCs cultured without peptide, sampled before COVID-19 vaccination. The chain is built from TRBV6-2 or TRBV6-3 and TRBJ2-1; 8 nucleotides agree with TRBD1. The sequence was collected from a human donor who received a COVID-19 vaccine. CDR3 sequence: CASSYSLSVRTGYNEQFF. The CDR3 bases are TGTGCCAGCAGTTACTCTCTTTCGGTTCGGACAGGGTACAATGAGCAGTTCTTC.